This T cell receptor beta chain came from a study of cytomegalovirus exposure and HLA in healthy donors. Study as a whole: In an early release, HLA-typed donors contributed 77 million or so unique TCR sequences.

On this clone: The target antigen is unknown.

60 Vbeta and 13 Jbeta primers were used in PCR. The data were produced by immunoSEQ multiplex PCR, yet TCRdb's version contains in-frame clones alone and is incomplete. Among 120,000 to 150,000 clones listed, roughly 74% were seen once. Unrecorded immune exposure was likely among donors, who were nominally healthy when sampled. Study-wide findings and caveats: As a later analysis showed, a missense DCLRE1C variant was linked to trimming of TCR beta V- and J-genes. An analysis that was carried out later associated 16,951 TCR beta sequences with HLA alleles at 0.05 false discovery rate.

The clonotype comes from a middle-aged woman in good health and CMV-seropositive. The material sequenced was PBMCs.

This CDR3 is CASSLRLDTEAFF. CDR3 in DNA: TGTGCCAGCTCACTACGGTTAGACACTGAAGCTTTCTTT. V gene TRBV18 combines with J gene TRBJ1-1; D is undetermined. The germline V gene encodes CDR1 KGHSH and CDR2 LQKENI. V dropped 4 bases and J dropped 3 bases, with 9 bases sitting between them. This CDR3 region has 13 residues.